One and the same sample provided the 7 T cell receptor beta chains below, sequenced in a study of T cell responses to AZD1222 COVID-19 vaccine. Sequencing was performed with immunoSEQ multiplex PCR; in TCRdb, only in-frame clones are kept and a portion is missing. This table holds 130,000 or so clones, 90% found once. The sample consisted of peripheral blood, taken on day 0 of AZD1222 vaccination. The receptors shown here come from an adult in good health.

The chain joins TRBV6-1 to TRBJ1-5; 8 bases line up with TRBD1. CDR3 length equals 17 residues. V lost 3 bases to trimming and J lost 0 bases; unmatched junction nucleotides: 7. CDR1 is MNHNS, CDR2 SASEGT, per germline. This CDR3 reads CASSDTRTGNSNQPQHF. CDR3 sequence (DNA): TGTGCCAGCAGTGATACCCGGACAGGGAATAGCAATCAGCCCCAGCATTTT.

The genes are TRBV18 and TRBJ2-5; 7 bases fit TRBD1. CDR3 length: 15 amino acids. Germline CDR1 reads KGHSH; CDR2 reads LQKENI. Trimming at V came to 1 base and at J to 2 bases, leaving 4 bases not matched to a gene. CDR3 bases: TGTGCCAGCTCACCACAGAGGGGACAGCAAGAGACCCAGTACTTC. The encoded protein is CASSPQRGQQETQYF.

This chain links TRBV12-5 with TRBJ1-1; 7 bases fit TRBD1. The CDR3 covers 16 residues. With 6 bases clipped from V and 1 base from J, the junction kept 11 bases outside the gene matches. Germline V gene sequence: CDR1 LGHNT, CDR2 FRNRAP. The CDR3 reads CASGRDRVVPNTEAFF. The CDR3 DNA reads TGTGCTAGTGGACGTGACAGGGTAGTCCCGAACACTGAAGCTTTCTTT.

V and J are TRBV19 and TRBJ2-3, with D perhaps TRBD2 (6 bases). CDR1 is LNHDA and CDR2 is SQIVND in the germline V gene (reference sequence). The ends were cut back, 3 bases at V and 4 bases at J, with 8 bases in the middle. There are 13 residues in the CDR3. Written as DNA, the CDR3 is TGTGCCAGTAGTATGTCGGGGGCAGATACGCAGTATTTT. As protein: CASSMSGADTQYF.

The V call is TRBV5-4, the J call TRBJ2-7; TRBD1 matches at 7 bases. The J segment lost 3 bases and the V segment lost 4 bases, leaving 10 bases of the junction unmatched. The CDR3 loop spans 15 amino acids. Looked up from germline, CDR1 is SGHNT and CDR2 is YYREEE (reference sequence). This CDR3 reads CASSDPRQGNYEQYF. As DNA, the CDR3 is TGTGCCAGCAGCGACCCGAGACAGGGCAACTACGAGCAGTACTTC.

The CDR3 loop is CASSTGQGASGNTIYF. CDR3 in DNA: TGTGCCAGCAGCACGGGACAGGGGGCGTCCGGAAACACCATATATTTT. The chain is built from TRBV28 and TRBJ1-3; 12 positions match TRBD1. The V gene end was trimmed by 6 bases and the J gene end by 4 bases; junction bases not matched to a gene: 7. The CDR3 is 16 residues long. Germline assignment: CDR1 MDHEN and CDR2 SYDVKM.

V usage is TRBV11-3 and J usage is TRBJ2-3, with D perhaps TRBD1 or TRBD2 (6 bases each). The CDR3 is made up of 14 amino acids. Trimming cost V 3 bases and J 5 bases, with 12 bases left between them. Per the germline V gene, CDR1 is SGHNT and CDR2 is YENEEA. The CDR3 here is CASSFGGPGDTQYF. CDR3 bases: TGTGCCAGCAGCTTTGGGGGGCCAGGAGATACGCAGTATTTT.